A selection of T cell receptor beta chains follows, all from one sample in a study of identical twins. TCRdb redid the calling of the 5' RACE reads with MiXCR, one entry per CDR3 protein. This table has 600,000 to 850,000 distinct CDR3 sequences, 18% appearing once. This sample was also put to use in a study of T cells expressing NK-cell markers.

Sequencing used PBMCs. All receptors come from a woman between 18 and 29 years old in good health. Both conserved end residues are part of each CDR3. The D gene is left open where the match is weak. Size tells how often a clone was seen (once, few, many) or the class of an expanded clone, and some rows leave it out.

d_call j_call clone_size v_call cdr3_length cdr3_aa cdr3_nt
- TRBJ2-1 - TRBV29-1 13 CSGLDPTYNEQFF TGCAGCGGATTGGACCCTACCTACAATGAGCAGTTCTTC
- TRBJ2-7 few TRBV6-5 12 CASSFDLYEQYF TGTGCCAGCAGTTTCGATCTCTACGAGCAGTACTTC
- TRBJ2-1 - TRBV13 11 CATSEGREQFF TGTGCCACCTCAGAGGGGCGTGAGCAGTTCTTC
TRBD1 TRBJ2-1 many TRBV29-1 14 CSDQDRGQRNEQFF TGCAGCGACCAAGACAGGGGGCAACGCAATGAGCAGTTCTTC
- TRBJ1-6 - TRBV7-9 14 CASSYGFTGPPLHF TGTGCCAGCAGCTACGGGTTTACTGGCCCACCCCTCCACTTT
- TRBJ2-1 few TRBV7-2 16 CASSLALAGGLNEQFF TGTGCCAGCAGCTTAGCGTTAGCCGGAGGCTTAAATGAGCAGTTCTTC
- TRBJ2-3 few TRBV15 14 CATTKGGSTDTQYF TGTGCCACGACCAAGGGGGGATCGACAGATACGCAGTATTTT
TRBD2 TRBJ2-7 - TRBV20-1 11 CSARVGTSQYF TGCAGTGCTAGAGTCGGGACTAGCCAGTACTTC
- TRBJ1-1 - TRBV10-3 16 CAISELGLAGPTEAFF TGTGCCATCAGTGAGTTGGGGTTGGCAGGGCCCACTGAAGCTTTCTTT
- TRBJ2-7 - TRBV20-1 11 CSPGNSYEQYF TGCAGTCCCGGCAACTCCTACGAGCAGTACTTC
TRBD1 TRBJ1-1 - TRBV4-3 18 CASSQSTGRRVLNTEAFF TGCGCCAGCAGCCAGTCGACAGGGAGGCGTGTACTTAACACTGAAGCTTTCTTT
TRBD2 TRBJ2-4 few TRBV9 17 CASSVGVAGWGRNIQYF TGTGCCAGCAGCGTAGGAGTAGCGGGATGGGGTAGGAACATTCAGTACTTC
TRBD2 TRBJ2-7 few TRBV27 14 CASSILAGTYEQYF TGTGCCAGCAGTATCCTAGCGGGGACCTACGAGCAGTACTTC
- TRBJ2-1 - TRBV2 14 CASSDMGSYNEQFF TGTGCCAGCAGTGATATGGGCTCCTACAATGAGCAGTTCTTC
- TRBJ1-1 few TRBV12-3/TRBV12-4 14 CASINSRKNTEAFF TGTGCCAGCATCAACTCCCGGAAAAACACTGAAGCTTTCTTT
- TRBJ2-3 few TRBV12-3/TRBV12-4 14 CASSFGTRTDTQYF TGTGCCAGCAGTTTTGGGACACGCACAGATACGCAGTATTTT
- TRBJ2-7 - TRBV9 15 CACSVGKDHHGSQYF TGTGCCTGCAGCGTAGGTAAGGATCATCATGGGTCACAGTACTTC
- TRBJ1-4 many TRBV18 14 CASSPYRVSEKLFF TGTGCCAGCTCACCATACAGGGTCAGTGAAAAACTGTTTTTT
TRBD1 TRBJ2-1 few TRBV7-2 14 CASSLAVVGGTGFF TGTGCCAGCAGCTTAGCGGTTGTAGGCGGGACAGGGTTCTTC
- TRBJ2-3 - TRBV7-2 15 CASSSAQQRTDTQYF TGTGCCAGCAGCTCCGCCCAGCAGCGCACAGATACGCAGTATTTT
- TRBJ2-3 - TRBV27 14 CASSFEGVSATQYF TGTGCCAGCAGTTTCGAAGGCGTGTCTGCTACGCAGTATTTT
TRBD1 TRBJ1-1 - TRBV12-3/TRBV12-4 15 CASSPKRDRRMEAFF TGTGCCAGCAGTCCTAAAAGGGACAGGCGGATGGAAGCTTTCTTT
TRBD1 TRBJ1-2 few TRBV20-1 16 CSARDEMTGRYYGYTF TGCAGTGCTAGAGACGAGATGACAGGGAGATACTATGGCTACACCTTC
- TRBJ1-2 - TRBV12-3/TRBV12-4 15 CASSFNPGPLYGYTF TGTGCCAGCAGTTTTAACCCCGGTCCTCTCTATGGCTACACCTTC
TRBD1 TRBJ1-5 - TRBV12-3/TRBV12-4 14 CASNLGTGNQPQHF TGTGCCAGCAATCTGGGGACAGGGAATCAGCCCCAGCATTTT
- TRBJ2-7 few TRBV12-3/TRBV12-4 12 CASSLSIGEQYF TGTGCCAGCAGTTTATCGATCGGCGAGCAGTACTTC
TRBD1 TRBJ1-4 - TRBV9 14 CASSVWDRGEKLFF TGTGCCAGCAGCGTTTGGGACAGGGGCGAGAAACTGTTTTTT
TRBD2 TRBJ2-1 - TRBV12-3/TRBV12-4 15 CASNRRGGAYNEQFF TGTGCCAGCAACCGCCGCGGGGGGGCCTACAATGAGCAGTTCTTC
- TRBJ2-2 - TRBV10-3 15 CAIRRQGGATGELFF TGTGCCATCAGACGGCAGGGTGGTGCCACCGGGGAGCTGTTTTTT
- TRBJ2-3 - TRBV7-2 16 CASSLVRGPGTDTQYF TGTGCCAGCAGCTTAGTTCGGGGGCCGGGGACAGATACGCAGTATTTT
TRBD1 TRBJ2-7 few TRBV6-5 15 CASSYSGTGGHEQYF TGTGCCAGCAGTTACTCGGGGACAGGGGGCCACGAGCAGTACTTC
TRBD2 TRBJ2-7 few TRBV9 15 CASSAKSGSTSEQYF TGTGCCAGCAGCGCTAAGAGCGGGAGTACGAGCGAGCAGTACTTC
- TRBJ2-3 - TRBV5-5 16 CASSLAGGDHTDTQYF TGTGCCAGCAGCTTGGCTGGCGGGGACCACACAGATACGCAGTATTTT
- TRBJ2-2 - TRBV2 16 CASSEALRQVVGELFF TGTGCCAGCAGTGAAGCGCTTCGACAGGTGGTAGGGGAGCTGTTTTTT
TRBD1 TRBJ2-1 few TRBV5-1 19 CASSSGGFTRTSSYNEQFF TGCGCCAGCAGCTCAGGGGGCTTCACGAGAACGAGCTCCTACAATGAGCAGTTCTTC
- TRBJ1-2 few TRBV7-3 13 CASSPDSFHGYTF TGTGCCAGCAGTCCCGACAGCTTTCATGGCTACACCTTC
TRBD2 TRBJ2-1 few TRBV20-1 14 CSAQPGTSGDREFF TGCAGTGCTCAACCCGGGACTAGCGGGGATCGGGAGTTCTTC
- TRBJ2-3 - TRBV11-2 15 CASSPAGTSTDTQYF TGTGCCAGCAGTCCTGCGGGGACTAGCACAGATACGCAGTATTTT
- TRBJ1-1 few TRBV20-1 14 CSARGAWPNTEAFF TGCAGTGCTAGAGGGGCCTGGCCGAACACTGAAGCTTTCTTT
- TRBJ2-1 few TRBV12-3/TRBV12-4 12 CASSPPLWEQFF TGTGCCAGCAGTCCGCCCCTATGGGAGCAGTTCTTC
- TRBJ2-1 few TRBV4-3 14 CASSQWEGANEQFF TGCGCCAGCAGCCAATGGGAGGGGGCCAATGAGCAGTTCTTC
- TRBJ1-1 few TRBV4-3 14 CASSQAGANTEAFF TGCGCCAGCAGCCAAGCGGGGGCGAACACTGAAGCTTTCTTT
TRBD1 TRBJ2-7 - TRBV4-3 15 CASSQVVTGPYEQYF TGCGCCAGCAGCCAAGTGGTGACAGGGCCATACGAGCAGTACTTC
TRBD1 TRBJ2-1 - TRBV6-1 15 CASSPDRGAYNEQFF TGTGCCAGCAGTCCCGACAGGGGGGCCTACAATGAGCAGTTCTTC